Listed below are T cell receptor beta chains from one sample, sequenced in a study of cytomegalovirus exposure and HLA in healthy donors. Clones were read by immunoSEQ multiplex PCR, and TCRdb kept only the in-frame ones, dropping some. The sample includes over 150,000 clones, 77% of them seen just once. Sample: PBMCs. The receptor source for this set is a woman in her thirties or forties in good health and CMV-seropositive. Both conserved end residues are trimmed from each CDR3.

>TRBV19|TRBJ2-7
ASSPVTSGGFYEQY
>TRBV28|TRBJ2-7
ASMIRTGFSYEQY
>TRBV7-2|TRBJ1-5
ASSLGQGVSNQPQH
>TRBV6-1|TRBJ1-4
ASSEARGLGEKLF
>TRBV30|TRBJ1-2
AWFRGSGYGYT
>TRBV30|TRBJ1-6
AGRGEYNSPLH
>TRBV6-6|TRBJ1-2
ASSYSGGGGYGYT
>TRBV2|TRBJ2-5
ASSGGDQETQY
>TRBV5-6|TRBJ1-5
ASSLGYTSNQPQH
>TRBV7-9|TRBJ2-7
ASSSLEGATDEQY
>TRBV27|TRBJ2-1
ASSPASGRAWDEQF
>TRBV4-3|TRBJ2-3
ASSSAARRDTQY
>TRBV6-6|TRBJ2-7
ASMAGVSSYEQY
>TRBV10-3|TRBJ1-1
AISFGNRETNTEAF
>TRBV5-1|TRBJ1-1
ASSLTGLNTEAF
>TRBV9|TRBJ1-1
ASSVGWGERDGAF
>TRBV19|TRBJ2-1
ASSPELSRDEQF
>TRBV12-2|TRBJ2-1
ASRSDRGLAVRYNEQF
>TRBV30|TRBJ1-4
AWTTGGGKLF
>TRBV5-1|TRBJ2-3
ASSEGLGADTQY
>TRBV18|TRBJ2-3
ASSPGQGLSTDTQY
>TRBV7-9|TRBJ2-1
ASSLLQTSGDNEQF
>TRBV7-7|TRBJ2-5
ASSLARSGTVEETQY
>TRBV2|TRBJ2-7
ASSVEGEGYEQY
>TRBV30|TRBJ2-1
AWSRSGTSYNEQF
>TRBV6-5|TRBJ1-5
ASSQTGTGNQPQH
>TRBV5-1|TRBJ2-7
ASSPGLAGSRYEQY
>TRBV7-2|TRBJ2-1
ASSLDGYNEQF
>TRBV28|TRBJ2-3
ASTSGGTDTQY
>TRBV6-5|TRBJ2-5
ASTNGVGRETQY
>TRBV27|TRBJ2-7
ASSLSSGSSYEQY
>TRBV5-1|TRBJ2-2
ASSLGQENTGELF
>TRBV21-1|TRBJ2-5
ASSKEGSGGAIETQY
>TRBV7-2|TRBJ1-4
ASSPMIQEKLF
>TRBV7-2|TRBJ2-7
ASSFGTGGSYEQY
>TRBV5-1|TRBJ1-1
ASSLEAGWDTEAF
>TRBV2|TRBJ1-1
ASSTDRVNTEAF
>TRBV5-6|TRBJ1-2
ASSLGTGPLNYGYT
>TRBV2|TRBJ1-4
ASKYSSTNEKLF
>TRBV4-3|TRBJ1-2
ASSHVTGAANYGYT
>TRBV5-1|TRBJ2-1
ASSHLAGEDEQF
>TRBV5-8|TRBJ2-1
ASSRVDEQF
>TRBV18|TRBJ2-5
ASSPAGGRETQY
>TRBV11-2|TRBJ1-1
ATVLSFGTEAF
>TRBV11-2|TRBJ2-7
ASSYSGTDAYEQY
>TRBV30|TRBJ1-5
AWSTRESQPQH
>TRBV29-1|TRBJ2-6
SARSGANVLT
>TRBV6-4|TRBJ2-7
ASSVSNVYSYEQY
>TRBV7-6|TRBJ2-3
ASSVGTATDTQY
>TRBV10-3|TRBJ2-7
AISVRDRGYEQY
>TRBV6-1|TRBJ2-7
ASSESYRDYEQY
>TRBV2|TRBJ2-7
ASRPSFFHEQY
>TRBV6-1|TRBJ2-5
ANKFGTGPSETQY
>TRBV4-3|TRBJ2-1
ASSQDMSPEQF
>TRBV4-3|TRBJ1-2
ASSQEVYQEGGYT
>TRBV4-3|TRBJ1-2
ASSQGTGTSGYGYT